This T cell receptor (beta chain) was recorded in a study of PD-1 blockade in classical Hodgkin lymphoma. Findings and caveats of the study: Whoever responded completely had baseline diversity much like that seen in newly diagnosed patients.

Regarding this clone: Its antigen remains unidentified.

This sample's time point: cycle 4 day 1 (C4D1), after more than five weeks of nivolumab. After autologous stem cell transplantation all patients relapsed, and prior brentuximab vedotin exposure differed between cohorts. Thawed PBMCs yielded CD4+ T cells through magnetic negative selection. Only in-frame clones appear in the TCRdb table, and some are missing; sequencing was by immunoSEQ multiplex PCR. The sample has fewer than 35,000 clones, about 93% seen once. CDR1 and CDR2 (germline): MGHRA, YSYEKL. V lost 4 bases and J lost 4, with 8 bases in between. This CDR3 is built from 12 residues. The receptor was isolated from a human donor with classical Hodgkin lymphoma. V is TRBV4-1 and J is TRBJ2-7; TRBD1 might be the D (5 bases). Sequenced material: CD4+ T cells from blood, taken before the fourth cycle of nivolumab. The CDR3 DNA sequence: TGCGCCAGCAGCCCAGCAGGGTACGAGCAGTACTTC. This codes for CASSPAGYEQYF.